A single sample is the source of the 15 T cell receptor beta chains below, sequenced in a study of cytomegalovirus exposure and HLA in healthy donors. Vbeta (60) and Jbeta (13) primers were used in the PCR. Only in-frame clones appear in the TCRdb table, and some are missing; sequencing was by immunoSEQ multiplex PCR. The sample includes 200,000 or so clones, about 80% of them seen just once. Sequencing was done on a sample of PBMCs. These receptors originate from a woman aged 18-29 years in good health and CMV-seropositive.

The chain carries TRBV28 and TRBJ2-1; perhaps TRBD2 as D (6 bases). The CDR3 runs to 16 residues. CDR1 and CDR2 from the germline V gene are MDHEN and SYDVKM. The V end lost 4 bases, the J end lost 2 bases, and 15 bases lay between the germline ends. The CDR3 DNA is TGTGCCAGCAGTTCCCCTGTGGGACTGACCTACAATGAGCAGTTCTTC. Its protein product is CASSSPVGLTYNEQFF.

The chain joins TRBV5-1 to TRBJ2-3, with 9 bases matching TRBD2. This CDR3 contains 16 residues. After removal of 0 bases from V and 7 bases from J, the junction contained 9 bases not matched to a gene. CDR1 SGHRS and CDR2 YFSETQ come from the germline V gene. The CDR3 loop reads CASSLGVLAGYHTQYF. The DNA for the CDR3 is TGCGCCAGCAGCTTGGGAGTACTAGCGGGTTACCATACGCAGTATTTT.

This chain joins TRBV9 and TRBJ1-5; TRBD1 matches at 7 bases. The V gene end was trimmed by 4 bases and the J gene end by 0 bases; junction bases not matched to a gene: 4. The CDR3 spans 15 residues. Germline assignment: CDR1 SGDLS and CDR2 YYNGEE. The CDR3 coding sequence is TGTGCCAGCAGCCCGGGACAGTATAGCAATCAGCCCCAGCATTTT. Translated: CASSPGQYSNQPQHF.

The chain is built from TRBV5-1 and TRBJ1-1, with D uncertain. The length of the CDR3 is 14 residues. The germline V gene encodes CDR1 SGHRS and CDR2 YFSETQ. The germline V and J ends were trimmed by 4 bases and 1 base, with 11 bases remaining between them. CDR3 DNA sequence: TGCGCCAGCAGCACAGACCCGGCGAACACTGAAGCTTTCTTT. Protein product: CASSTDPANTEAFF.

The chain carries TRBV6-5 and TRBJ1-5; tentatively, D is TRBD1 (6 bases). The germline V and J ends were trimmed by 6 bases and 3 bases, with 12 bases remaining between them. This CDR3 region has 14 residues. CDR1 is MNHEY, CDR2 SVGAGI, per germline. In DNA, the CDR3 is TGTGCCAGCAGCCTCGGACAGATCAATCAGCCCCAGCATTTT. Protein: CASSLGQINQPQHF.

The V and J genes are TRBV7-9 and TRBJ1-2; TRBD1 might be the D (5 bases). CDR3 length equals 14 residues. Germline CDR1 and CDR2: SEHNR and FQNEAQ (reference sequence). V was clipped by 5 bases and J by 8 bases, with 18 bases between them. In nucleotides, the CDR3 is TGTGCCAGCAGCCCGATGGTAGCGGGGGGAGGCTACACCTTC. Its protein product is CASSPMVAGGGYTF.

The chain combines TRBV6-5 with TRBJ2-5, with D maybe TRBD1 (6 bases). Trimming stripped 6 bases from V and 2 bases from J, with 13 bases between. In germline, CDR1 is MNHEY, CDR2 SVGAGI. This CDR3 has 14 residues. CDR3 amino acids: CASSLPGQQETQYF. The CDR3 DNA reads TGTGCCAGCAGCCTCCCGGGACAACAAGAGACCCAGTACTTC.

V usage is TRBV19 and J usage is TRBJ1-2; 8 bases align to TRBD1. Germline V gives CDR1 LNHDA, CDR2 SQIVND (reference sequence). The junction had 7 bases not matched to a gene; V was cut back by 9 bases and J by 4 bases. The CDR3 spans 13 residues. The CDR3 nucleotides are TGTGCCAGCCTGGACAGGGATTTCTATGGCTACACCTTC. This sequence encodes CASLDRDFYGYTF.

V usage is TRBV7-9 and J usage is TRBJ1-3; 7 bases map to TRBD1. The germline V gene has CDR1 SEHNR and CDR2 FQNEAQ (reference sequence). J lost 2 bases, V lost 5 bases, and 3 bases had no gene match. This CDR3 is built from 14 residues. The CDR3: CASSVDRAGNTIYF. DNA of the CDR3: TGTGCCAGCAGCGTCGACAGGGCTGGAAACACCATATATTTT.

The sample holds one count of this clone. J is TRBJ1-2 and V is TRBV10-3; 8 bases are shared with TRBD1. Trimming at V came to 2 bases and at J to 5 bases, leaving 10 bases not matched to a gene. This CDR3 has 16 amino acids. Germline values: CDR1 ENHRY, CDR2 SYGVKD. DNA for the CDR3: TGTGCCATCAGTGAGCCTGGGACAGGAGGAGGGTATGGCTACACCTTC. Translating it yields CAISEPGTGGGYGYTF.

The chain employs TRBV5-1 and TRBJ1-2, with D unclear. The V end was cut by 4 bases, the J end by 3 bases, with 10 bases between. CDR1 is SGHRS and CDR2 is YFSETQ in the germline V gene. This CDR3 is 13 amino acids long. In DNA form, the CDR3 reads TGCGCCAGCAGCGCCGGAGGGCACTATGGCTACACCTTC. It is translated as CASSAGGHYGYTF.

The J gene is TRBJ1-1, the V gene TRBV11-3, with 11 bases matching TRBD1. This CDR3 contains 18 residues. The V and J ends lost 3 bases and 3 bases, in that order; junction bases with no gene match: 12. Per the germline V gene, CDR1 is SGHNT and CDR2 is YENEEA. Here the CDR3 DNA reads TGTGCCAGCAGCTTGATTCGTACTCCGGGACAGGGGGACACTGAAGCTTTCTTT. Encoded protein: CASSLIRTPGQGDTEAFF.

The chain links TRBV7-6 to TRBJ1-2, with 9 bases fitting TRBD1. J gave up 4 bases and V 4 bases, and 4 bases lay outside the gene matches. This CDR3 is built from 14 residues. Germline V gene data show CDR1 as SGHVS and CDR2 as FNYEAQ. The CDR3 is CASSSGQGGYGYTF. The CDR3 DNA reads TGTGCCAGCAGCTCGGGACAGGGCGGCTATGGCTACACCTTC. Combining the CDR3 with reference TRBV7-6 and TRBJ1-2 gives the whole variable domain GAGVSQSPRYKVTKRGQDVALRCDPISGHVSLYWYRQALGQGPEFLTYFNYEAQQDKSGLPNDRFSAERPEGSISTLTIQRTEQRDSAMYRCASSSGQGGYGYTFGSGTRLTVV.

The chain carries TRBV4-1 and TRBJ2-3, with 7 bases aligning to TRBD1. The length of the CDR3 is 14 residues. V shed 4 bases and J 4 bases; nucleotides not matched to a gene: 5. CDR1 MGHRA and CDR2 YSYEKL come from the germline V gene. The CDR3, as DNA: TGCGCCAGCAGCCCAGAGGGGGCACCAGATACGCAGTATTTT. It translates to CASSPEGAPDTQYF.

As to this clone: The junction departs from germline at one end; a sequencing error may be responsible. The V gene is TRBV7-3, the J gene TRBJ2-5; 10 bases fit TRBD2. The length of the CDR3 is 13 residues. Germline-derived CDR1 and CDR2 are SGHTA and FQGTGA. The CDR3 nucleotides read TGTGCCAGCAGCTTAACCAGCGGGGGGGCTCTGCACTTC. Its protein product is CASSLTSGGALHF. Based on the CDR3 plus reference TRBV7-3 and TRBJ2-5, the full variable domain is GAGVSQTPSNKVTEKGKYVELRCDPISGHTALYWYRQSLGQGPEFLIYFQGTGAADDSGLPNDRFFAVRPEGSVSTLKIQRTERGDSAVYLCASSLTSGGALHFGPGTRLLVL.